Described below is a single TCR beta chain sequence and its context. Trimming took 5 bases from V and 9 from J, leaving 14 bases between them. The CDR3 runs to 14 residues. Germline V gene lookup returns CDR1 SEHNR and CDR2 FQNEAQ (reference sequence). The source of the sample is a study of blood T cell repertoires in COVID-19. Here immunoSEQ multiplex PCR was the method, and the copy in TCRdb shows in-frame clones only, minus some. The sample shows around 70,000 clones, roughly 90% of them seen only once. This clonotype originated in a man aged 50-60 years with acute or convalescent COVID-19. The chain uses TRBV7-9 and TRBJ1-6; no clear D. Material: peripheral blood. CDR3 sequence reads: CASSAELKGSPLHF. CDR3 sequence (DNA): TGTGCCAGCAGCGCGGAGCTAAAAGGTTCACCCCTCCACTTT.